The rows below give T cell receptor beta chains drawn from one sample of a study of shared clonotypes between healthy human individuals. Produced via immunoSEQ multiplex PCR; TCRdb's table is partial and in-frame only. Found here are about 1.1 million clones, roughly 80% of them singletons; the top ten hold almost 0.9%. Sequenced input: memory CD4+ T cells from PBMCs. The source of these receptors is a man aged 18-30 years in good health. Some clones in this sample may be carry-over from other donors' samples. The CDR3 runs from the conserved cysteine through the conserved F or W. Each record gives: clone size, V gene, D gene, CDR3 length, J gene, CDR3 protein, CDR3 DNA. The D gene is left open where the match is weak. Clone sizes are given selectively: once, few, many, or a class where the clone is expanded.

.	TRBV28	TRBD2	18	TRBJ2-3	CASRSSGRAEYYPDTQYF	TGTGCCAGCAGGTCTAGCGGGAGGGCCGAGTATTACCCAGATACGCAGTATTTT
.	TRBV11-2	TRBD1	14	TRBJ2-7	CASSPTRGLYEQYF	TGTGCCAGCAGCCCAACCAGGGGGCTCTACGAGCAGTACTTC
.	TRBV6-5	TRBD1	13	TRBJ1-2	CASSYAGGWGYTF	TGTGCCAGCAGTTACGCAGGGGGCTGGGGCTACACCTTC
.	TRBV4-1	TRBD2	16	TRBJ2-5	CASSLGTSGSGETQYF	TGCGCCAGCAGCCTGGGGACTAGCGGGAGTGGGGAGACCCAGTACTTC
.	TRBV28	.	16	TRBJ2-7	CASSRSRDFHSYEQYF	TGTGCCAGCAGCCGCTCCCGGGACTTTCACTCCTACGAGCAGTACTTC
.	TRBV5-1	.	15	TRBJ1-2	CASSFIPGAPGGYTF	TGCGCCAGCAGCTTTATCCCGGGGGCGCCTGGTGGCTACACCTTC
.	TRBV9	.	15	TRBJ2-6	CASTLGGSGANVLTF	TGTGCCAGCACCCTAGGGGGGTCTGGGGCCAACGTCCTGACTTTC
once	TRBV28	.	14	TRBJ2-1	CASSLPGTYNEQFF	TGTGCCAGCAGTTTACCGGGAACATACAATGAGCAGTTCTTC
.	TRBV5-4	TRBD1	15	TRBJ1-2	CASSPPGQGVYGYTF	TGTGCCAGCAGCCCACCGGGACAGGGCGTCTATGGCTACACCTTC
.	TRBV19	.	16	TRBJ1-5	CASTNPGSPSNQPQHF	TGTGCCAGTACCAATCCGGGCAGCCCGAGCAATCAGCCCCAGCATTTT
few	TRBV15	TRBD1	16	TRBJ1-2	CATSRKSGQGANGYTF	TGTGCCACCAGCAGAAAATCAGGACAGGGGGCGAATGGCTACACCTTC
.	TRBV28	.	17	TRBJ1-1	CASSFLGQAGENTEAFF	TGTGCCAGCAGTTTTTTAGGGCAGGCAGGGGAGAACACTGAAGCTTTCTTT
.	TRBV28	.	17	TRBJ1-3	CASTHDAGRGEGNTIYF	TGTGCCAGCACGCACGACGCCGGGAGGGGAGAAGGAAACACCATATATTTT
.	TRBV5-1	.	16	TRBJ1-3	CASSLAGTRAGNTIYF	TGCGCCAGCAGCTTGGCAGGGACAAGGGCTGGAAACACCATATATTTT
.	TRBV28	.	16	TRBJ2-3	CASSFSGSASTDTQYF	TGTGCCAGCAGTTTTTCGGGCAGCGCTAGCACAGATACGCAGTATTTT